This T cell receptor (beta chain) was sequenced during a study of T cell changes during pregnancy in multiple sclerosis. Clones were sequenced by immunoSEQ multiplex PCR, and TCRdb holds only the in-frame ones, with some missing. The data hold 80,000 or so clones, with roughly 94% observed a single time. Germline V gene lookup returns CDR1 WSHSY and CDR2 SAAADI. The J segment lost 4 bases and the V segment lost 3 bases, leaving 2 bases of the junction unmatched. This CDR3 is 13 amino acids long. This sequence was found in a female donor with multiple sclerosis, enrolled in a pregnancy study. J is TRBJ1-1 and V is TRBV10-2; 7 bases map to TRBD1. Specimen: peripheral blood, collected before pregnancy. The CDR3 spells CASSDRTGTEAFF. CDR3 sequence (DNA): TGCGCCAGCAGTGACAGGACAGGCACTGAAGCTTTCTTT.